The 14 T cell receptor beta chains below all came from one sample that was sequenced in a study of T cell responses to AZD1222 COVID-19 vaccine. Clones were read by immunoSEQ multiplex PCR, and TCRdb kept only the in-frame ones, dropping some. The table has around 190,000 clones, roughly 94% seen once. The sequences come from peripheral blood, collected 28 days after the second AZD1222 dose. The receptors derive from an adult who received the AZD1222 COVID-19 vaccine.

The chain uses TRBV27 and TRBJ1-5, with D possibly being TRBD1 (5 bases). This CDR3 contains 12 residues. Trimming pared 9 bases from V and 0 bases from J, leaving 6 bases between. CDR1 and CDR2 (germline): MNHEY, SMNVEV (reference sequence). CDR3 sequence: CASQGSNQPQHF. The CDR3 region has the DNA TGTGCCAGTCAGGGTAGCAATCAGCCCCAGCATTTT.

The chain joins TRBV30 to TRBJ1-1; possibly TRBD1 for D (6 bases). Germline V gives CDR1 GTSNPN, CDR2 SVGIG (reference sequence). The CDR3 has 15 amino acids. Deletions cut 2 bases from V and 4 bases from J, with 17 bases between. The CDR3 here is CAWSSYRDTRTEAFF. In nucleotides, the CDR3 is TGTGCCTGGAGTTCCTACAGGGACACTCGCACTGAAGCTTTCTTT.

This chain uses TRBV6-5 with TRBJ1-2; the D is unclear. Germline V CDR1 and CDR2: MNHEY, SVGAGI. This CDR3 spans 14 amino acids. V was pared by 0 bases and J by 2 bases, with 7 bases between. The chain's CDR3 is CASSYSRENYGYTF. CDR3 DNA sequence: TGTGCCAGCAGTTACTCGAGGGAAAACTATGGCTACACCTTC.

This clone was recorded once. V usage is TRBV4-1 and J usage is TRBJ1-4; 8 bases map to TRBD1. The V gene end was trimmed by 0 bases and the J gene end by 4 bases; junction bases not matched to a gene: 10. From germline, CDR1 is MGHRA and CDR2 YSYEKL. The CDR3 has 18 amino acids. The CDR3 nucleotides are TGCGCCAGCAGCCAAGATATCTCCGGACAGGGCCGTAATGAAAAACTGTTTTTT. This gives the protein CASSQDISGQGRNEKLFF.

The V gene is TRBV5-1, the J gene TRBJ1-2; D not resolved. The CDR3 is 13 amino acids. The germline gives CDR1 SGHRS, CDR2 YFSETQ. Trimming took off 4 bases at V and 7 bases at J, with 14 bases between the two ends. Here the CDR3 reads CASSSRELGGYTF. In DNA, the CDR3 is TGCGCCAGCAGCAGCAGAGAATTGGGTGGCTACACCTTC.

This chain joins TRBV4-3 and TRBJ2-1; weak D call: TRBD1 (6 bases). The ends were cut back, 0 bases at V and 0 bases at J, with 9 bases in the middle. In germline, CDR1 is LGHNA, CDR2 YSLEER. CDR3 length: 16 amino acids. Here the CDR3 reads CASSQERGNSYNEQFF. The CDR3 coding sequence is TGCGCCAGCAGCCAAGAAAGGGGGAACTCCTACAATGAGCAGTTCTTC.

V is TRBV5-4 and J is TRBJ1-1, with D possibly being TRBD1 (5 bases). Between the trimmed V and J ends, which lost 0 bases and 1 base, there was a span of 16 bases. CDR3 length equals 17 residues. CDR1 and CDR2 from the germline V gene are SGHNT and YYREEE (reference sequence). CDR3 sequence: CASSLVGTLRSNTEAFF. The CDR3 nucleotides are TGTGCCAGCAGCTTGGTTGGGACTTTGAGATCGAACACTGAAGCTTTCTTT.

The CDR3 loop is CASSTRGLGAFF. The CDR3 DNA reads as TGTGCCAGTAGTACAAGGGGCTTGGGGGCTTTCTTT. The genes are TRBV19 and TRBJ1-1; a possible D gene is TRBD1 (5 bases). The germline V gene has CDR1 LNHDA and CDR2 SQIVND (reference sequence). CDR3 length: 12 residues. Between the trimmed V and J ends, which lost 4 bases and 11 bases, there was a span of 14 bases. Complete variable domain (other parts from reference TRBV19 and TRBJ1-1): DGGITQSPKYLFRKEGQNVTLSCEQNLNHDAMYWYRQDPGQGLRLIYYSQIVNDFQKGDIAEGYSVSREKKESFPLTVTSAQKNPTAFYLCASSTRGLGAFFGQGTRLTVV.

The rearrangement joins TRBV3-1 (or the pseudogene TRBV3-2) to TRBJ1-2; 8 bases line up with TRBD1. The length of the CDR3 is 13 residues. The V and J ends lost 4 bases and 4 bases, in that order; junction bases with no gene match: 2. Germline V gives CDR1 LGHDT, CDR2 YNNKEL (reference sequence). As DNA, the CDR3 is TGTGCCAGCAGCCCACAGGGGGGCTATGGCTACACCTTC. Amino acid sequence: CASSPQGGYGYTF.

This chain links TRBV18 with TRBJ2-1; the D is unclear. This CDR3 has 13 amino acids. The germline V and J ends were trimmed by 0 bases and 4 bases, with 4 bases remaining between them. Germline V gene sequence: CDR1 KGHSH, CDR2 LQKENI. This chain's CDR3 is CASSPPLYNEQFF. The CDR3 DNA sequence: TGTGCCAGCTCACCACCGTTGTACAATGAGCAGTTCTTC.

J is TRBJ1-3 and V is TRBV18; a possible D gene is TRBD1 (6 bases). Between the trimmed V and J ends, which lost 3 bases and 2 bases, there was a span of 17 bases. CDR1 and CDR2 from the germline V gene are KGHSH and LQKENI. The CDR3 covers 17 residues. In nucleotides, the CDR3 is TGTGCCAGCTCACCGAGGGGGACGATATCACCTGGAAACACCATATATTTT. This sequence encodes CASSPRGTISPGNTIYF.

The V gene is TRBV4-1, the J gene TRBJ1-1; D is uncertain. Germline values: CDR1 MGHRA, CDR2 YSYEKL. This CDR3 region has 15 residues. V lost 1 base to trimming and J lost 0 bases, with 9 bases between them. CDR3 coding DNA: TGCGCCAGCAGCCAAGTTCTCACATTGAACACTGAAGCTTTCTTT. Protein product: CASSQVLTLNTEAFF.

This chain links TRBV19 with TRBJ2-3; the D is unclear. CDR1 and CDR2 from the germline V gene are LNHDA and SQIVND (reference sequence). V shed 4 bases and J shed 1 base, with 6 bases lying between them. The CDR3 is 13 residues long. CDR3 in DNA: TGTGCCAGTAGTAGACATCGCACAGATACGCAGTATTTT. This translates into CASSRHRTDTQYF.

The V gene is TRBV27, the J gene TRBJ2-5, with TRBD2 matching over 7 bases. The CDR3 is 20 residues long. CDR1 and CDR2 from the germline V gene are MNHEY and SMNVEV (reference sequence). The ends lost 7 bases at V and 2 bases at J; junction bases unmatched: 25. In DNA form, the CDR3 reads TGTGCCAGCACCCTCCTCGGCGGAAAATGGCTAGCGGTGTTACAAGAGACCCAGTACTTC. Protein product: CASTLLGGKWLAVLQETQYF.